This T cell receptor beta chain was captured by sequencing in a study of regulatory T cells in long-lasting Graves disease. Sequencing libraries for TCR beta were prepared with iRepertoire HTBI primers and Arm-PCR of CDR3 regions. TCRdb re-derived calls from the multiplex PCR reads in MiXCR, one entry per CDR3 protein. The table includes over 500,000 distinct CDR3 sequences, around 15% detected once. Between the trimmed V and J ends, which lost 5 bases and 4 bases, there was a span of 13 bases. The germline V gene has CDR1 MGHRA and CDR2 YSYEKL. The CDR3 is made up of 14 amino acids. Described time point: newly diagnosed GD, antithyroid drugs for less than 3 months. Isolated PBMC RNA provided the starting material for the TCR library. These records were also assigned to another study, of T cells in Graves' hyperthyroidism and ophthalmopathy.

This clonotype was sampled from a man aged 18 to 30 with Graves disease. The chain carries TRBV4-1 and TRBJ2-3; D is unresolved. Sequences were derived from peripheral blood mononuclear cells (PBMCs), sampled at new diagnosis, from a patient treated with antithyroid drugs. The CDR3 spells CASSWLFEADTQYF. CDR3 sequence (DNA): TGCGCCAGCAGCTGGCTATTTGAAGCAGATACGCAGTATTTT.